This T cell receptor (beta chain) stems from a study of cytotoxic CD8 clonotypes in ibrutinib-treated CLL. Trimming took 1 base from V and 4 from J, leaving 9 bases between them. Germline CDR1 is SGHRS and CDR2 is YFSETQ. This CDR3 comprises 13 residues. Using immunoSEQ multiplex PCR, the repertoire was profiled, and TCRdb retains in-frame clones only, with some absent. Of some 63,000 clones in the sample, around nine tenths were seen once. The sequence was collected from a human donor with chronic lymphocytic leukemia. The chain is built from TRBV5-1 and TRBJ2-7, with no clear D. The sequencing used PBMCs, collected after 12 months of ibrutinib treatment. The CDR3 DNA is TGCGCCAGCAGCTTGTCCAGGACGTACGAGCAGTACTTC. The encoded protein is CASSLSRTYEQYF.